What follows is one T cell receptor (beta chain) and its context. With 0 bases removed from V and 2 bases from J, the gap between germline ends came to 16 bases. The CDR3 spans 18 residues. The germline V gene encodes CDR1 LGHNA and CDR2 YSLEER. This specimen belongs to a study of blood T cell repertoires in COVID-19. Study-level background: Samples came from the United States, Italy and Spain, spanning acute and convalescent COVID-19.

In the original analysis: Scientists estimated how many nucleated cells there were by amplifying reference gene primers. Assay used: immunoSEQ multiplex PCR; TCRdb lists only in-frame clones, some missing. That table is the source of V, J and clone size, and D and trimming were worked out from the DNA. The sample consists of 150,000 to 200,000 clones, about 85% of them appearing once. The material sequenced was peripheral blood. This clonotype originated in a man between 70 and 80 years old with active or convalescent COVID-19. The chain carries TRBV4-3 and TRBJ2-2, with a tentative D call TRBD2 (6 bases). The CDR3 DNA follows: TGCGCCAGCAGCCAAGATCCGGTCGCGGGGCCTAACACCGGGGAGCTGTTTTTT. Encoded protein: CASSQDPVAGPNTGELFF.